This T cell receptor (beta chain) was captured by sequencing in a study of T cells in Graves' hyperthyroidism and ophthalmopathy. This clonotype has ten or more counts. Diagnosis of hyperthyroidism was new in patients aged 18 to 65, and its duration was under 2 months. Amplification of TCR beta CDR3 regions was performed using RNA transcripts as template. Using the HTBI primer set, a first-round RT-PCR was run on the TCR CDR3. One entry per CDR3 protein results from TCRdb running MiXCR on the multiplex PCR reads. The sample includes 600,000 to 650,000 distinct CDR3 sequences, 16% of them seen just once. The CDR3 is made up of 13 amino acids. CDR1 is SEHNR, CDR2 FQNEAQ, per germline (reference sequence). The germline V and J ends were trimmed by 2 bases and 4 bases, with 8 bases remaining between them.

This chain joins TRBV7-9 and TRBJ1-1; tentatively, D is TRBD1 (5 bases). Sample: blood. The receptor comes from a woman in her twenties or thirties with Graves' hyperthyroidism. The CDR3 DNA sequence: TGTGCCAGCAGCTTACCAGGGAGCACTGAAGCTTTCTTT. Its translation is CASSLPGSTEAFF. The full variable domain, rest sourced from reference TRBV7-9 and TRBJ1-1, is DTGVSQNPRHKITKRGQNVTFRCDPISEHNRLYWYRQTLGQGPEFLTYFQNEAQLEKSRLLSDRFSAERPKGSFSTLEIQRTEQGDSAMYLCASSLPGSTEAFFGQGTRLTVV.